These T cell receptor beta chains were read from a single sample in a study of T cell repertoires in cytomegalovirus infection. Using its own MiXCR run on the reads, TCRdb lists one record per CDR3 protein. The sample comprises more than 650,000 distinct CDR3 sequences, about a third of which are singletons, and under 3% rests with the top ten. The sequenced sample was PBMCs. All receptors derive from a human donor in good health (CMV status not recorded). Some clones in this sample may be carry-over from other donors' samples. Each CDR3 is given with its conserved first and last residue. A D gene is named only where the DNA matches it firmly. Size values are once, few and many counts, or a class for expanded clones, and some rows have none.

v_call: TRBV23-1
d_call: NA
clone_size: once
j_call: TRBJ2-2
cdr3_aa: CASSQSGTEVNTGELFF
cdr3_nt: TGCGCCAGCAGTCAATCGGGGACCGAAGTAAACACCGGGGAGCTGTTTTTT

v_call: TRBV24-1
d_call: TRBD1
clone_size: few
j_call: TRBJ2-2
cdr3_aa: CATGTGVLTGELFF
cdr3_nt: TGTGCCACCGGCACAGGGGTCCTCACCGGGGAGCTGTTTTTT

v_call: TRBV7-2
d_call: NA
clone_size: many
j_call: TRBJ2-1
cdr3_aa: CASSPSLGQLYNEQFF
cdr3_nt: TGTGCCAGCAGCCCCAGTTTAGGACAGCTATACAATGAGCAGTTCTTC

v_call: TRBV24-1
d_call: NA
clone_size: few
j_call: TRBJ2-2
cdr3_aa: CATSDWGIRDGELFF
cdr3_nt: TGTGCCACCAGTGATTGGGGAATCCGCGACGGGGAGCTGTTTTTT

v_call: TRBV15
d_call: NA
clone_size: NA
j_call: TRBJ1-4
cdr3_aa: CATSRGGRLGANEKLFF
cdr3_nt: TGTGCCACCAGCCGAGGGGGTCGGCTGGGGGCTAATGAAAAACTGTTTTTT

v_call: TRBV7-6
d_call: TRBD2
clone_size: few
j_call: TRBJ2-2
cdr3_aa: CASSPGPGLAVNTGELFF
cdr3_nt: TGTGCCAGCAGCCCTGGGCCGGGACTAGCAGTGAACACCGGGGAGCTGTTTTTT

v_call: TRBV27
d_call: TRBD1
clone_size: NA
j_call: TRBJ1-5
cdr3_aa: CASSMGQGQQPQHF
cdr3_nt: TGTGCCAGCAGTATGGGACAGGGACAACAGCCCCAGCATTTT

v_call: TRBV27
d_call: TRBD1
clone_size: NA
j_call: TRBJ2-7
cdr3_aa: CASSFWDSSSYEQYF
cdr3_nt: TGTGCCAGCAGTTTTTGGGACAGCAGCTCCTACGAGCAGTACTTC

v_call: TRBV14
d_call: TRBD2
clone_size: NA
j_call: TRBJ2-5
cdr3_aa: CASSQEGGGRETQYF
cdr3_nt: TGTGCCAGCAGCCAAGAAGGCGGGGGAAGAGAGACCCAGTACTTC

v_call: TRBV7-6
d_call: TRBD2
clone_size: NA
j_call: TRBJ2-5
cdr3_aa: CASSGTGTSGGARETQYF
cdr3_nt: TGTGCCAGCAGCGGAACCGGGACTAGCGGGGGGGCCAGAGAGACCCAGTACTTC

v_call: TRBV7-8
d_call: NA
clone_size: NA
j_call: TRBJ1-6
cdr3_aa: CASSLEPLLPLHF
cdr3_nt: TGTGCCAGCAGCTTAGAGCCCCTTTTGCCCCTCCACTTT

v_call: TRBV7-9
d_call: TRBD2
clone_size: NA
j_call: TRBJ2-7
cdr3_aa: CASQAGGKSGGPYEQYF
cdr3_nt: TGTGCCAGCCAGGCCGGGGGGAAAAGCGGAGGACCCTACGAGCAGTACTTC

v_call: TRBV3-1
d_call: NA
clone_size: many
j_call: TRBJ1-6
cdr3_aa: CASSTGTSYNSPLHF
cdr3_nt: TGTGCCAGCAGCACCGGGACAAGCTATAATTCACCCCTCCACTTT

v_call: TRBV6-2/TRBV6-3
d_call: NA
clone_size: few
j_call: TRBJ2-7
cdr3_aa: CASSFAPTGRGEQYF
cdr3_nt: TGTGCCAGCAGTTTCGCCCCGACCGGGAGAGGGGAGCAGTACTTC

v_call: TRBV6-1
d_call: TRBD1
clone_size: NA
j_call: TRBJ2-7
cdr3_aa: CACSRAGGVQQYF
cdr3_nt: TGTGCCTGCAGTCGGGCAGGGGGCGTGCAGCAGTACTTC

v_call: TRBV28
d_call: NA
clone_size: NA
j_call: TRBJ2-7
cdr3_aa: CASSLDHRVGYEQYF
cdr3_nt: TGTGCCAGCAGTTTAGACCACAGGGTGGGCTACGAGCAGTACTTC